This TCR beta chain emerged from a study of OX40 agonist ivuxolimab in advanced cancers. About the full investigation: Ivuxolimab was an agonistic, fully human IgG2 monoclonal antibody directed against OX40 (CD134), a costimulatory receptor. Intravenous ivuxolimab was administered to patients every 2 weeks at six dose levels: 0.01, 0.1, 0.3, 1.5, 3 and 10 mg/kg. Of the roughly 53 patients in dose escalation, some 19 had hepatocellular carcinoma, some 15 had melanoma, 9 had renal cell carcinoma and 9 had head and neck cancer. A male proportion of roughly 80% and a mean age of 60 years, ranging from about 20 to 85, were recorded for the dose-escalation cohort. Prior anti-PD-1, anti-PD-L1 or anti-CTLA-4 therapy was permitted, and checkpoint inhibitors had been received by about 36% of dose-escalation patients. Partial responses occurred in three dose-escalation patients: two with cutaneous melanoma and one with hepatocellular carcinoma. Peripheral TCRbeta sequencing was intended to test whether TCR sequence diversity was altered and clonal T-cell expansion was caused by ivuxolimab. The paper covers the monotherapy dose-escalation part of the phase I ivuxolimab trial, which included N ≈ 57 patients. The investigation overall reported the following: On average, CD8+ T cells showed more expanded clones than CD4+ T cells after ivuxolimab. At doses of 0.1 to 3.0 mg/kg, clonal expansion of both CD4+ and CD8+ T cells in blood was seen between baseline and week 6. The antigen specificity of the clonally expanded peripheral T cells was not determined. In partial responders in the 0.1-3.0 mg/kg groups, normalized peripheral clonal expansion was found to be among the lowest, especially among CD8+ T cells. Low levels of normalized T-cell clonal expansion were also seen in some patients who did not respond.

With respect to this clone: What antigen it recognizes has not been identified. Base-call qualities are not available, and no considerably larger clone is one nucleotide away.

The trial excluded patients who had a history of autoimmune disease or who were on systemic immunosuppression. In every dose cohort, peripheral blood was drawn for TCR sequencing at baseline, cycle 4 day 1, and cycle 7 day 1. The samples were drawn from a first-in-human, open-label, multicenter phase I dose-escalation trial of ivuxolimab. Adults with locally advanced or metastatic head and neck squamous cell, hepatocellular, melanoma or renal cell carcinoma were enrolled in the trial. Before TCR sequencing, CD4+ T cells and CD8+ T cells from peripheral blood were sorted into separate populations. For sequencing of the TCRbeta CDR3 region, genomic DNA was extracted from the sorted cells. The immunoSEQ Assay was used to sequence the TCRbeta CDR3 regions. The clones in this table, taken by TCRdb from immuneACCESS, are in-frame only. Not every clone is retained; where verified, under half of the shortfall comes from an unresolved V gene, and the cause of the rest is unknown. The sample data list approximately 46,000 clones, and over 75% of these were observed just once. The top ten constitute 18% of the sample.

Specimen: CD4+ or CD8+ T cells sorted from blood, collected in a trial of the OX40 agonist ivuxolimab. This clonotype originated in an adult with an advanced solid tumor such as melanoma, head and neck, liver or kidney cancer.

The DNA sequence is as follows: TGCGCCAGCAGCCAAGAGGCGGGCGGCTACACCTTC. This encodes CASSQEAGGYTF. This receptor chain uses TRBV4-1 and TRBJ1-2; the D gene remains uncertain. CDR1 and CDR2 are read off the germline V gene as MGHRA and YSYEKL. Taken from cysteine to phenylalanine, the CDR3 has 12 residues. The entry retains the CDR3 DNA only, 36 bases that are in frame from base 1. V is pared back by 0 bases and J by 8 bases, with 7 bases lying between the germline termini.